The 19 T cell receptor beta chains reported below all come from one sample, sequenced in a study of cytomegalovirus exposure and HLA in healthy donors (TCRdb year 2017). The library was produced with the immunoSEQ multiplex PCR assay. For the multiplex PCR, a mixture combining 60 forward primers for TCR Vbeta segments and 13 reverse primers for TCR Jbeta segments was used. Not all clones reach the TCRdb copy of this immuneACCESS table, which keeps in-frame sequences only. Checked studies attribute under half of the gap to unresolved V genes and leave the rest unexplained. The table held for this sample gives 50,000 to 70,000 clones. The top ten hold less than 4% of the sample. The sequenced material came from PBMCs. These receptor sequences come from a woman aged 18-29 years in good health and CMV-seronegative.

J is TRBJ2-7 and V is TRBV28, with 14 positions matching TRBD2. Germline V CDR1 and CDR2: MDHEN, SYDVKM. The CDR3 spans 18 residues. J gave up 2 bases and V 4 bases, and 10 bases lay outside the gene matches. DNA for the CDR3: TGTGCCAGCAGTTCCCTGACTAGCGGGAGGGCCTCCGCCTACGAGCAGTACTTC. This gives the protein CASSSLTSGRASAYEQYF.

V usage is TRBV6-1 and J usage is TRBJ1-1, with TRBD1 matching over 7 bases. Germline V lookup: CDR1 MNHNS, CDR2 SASEGT. The length of the CDR3 is 14 residues. The ends lost 3 bases at V and 1 base at J; junction bases unmatched: 2. CDR3 sequence (DNA): TGTGCCAGCAGTGACCACAGGGGGAACACTGAAGCTTTCTTT. Translation gives CASSDHRGNTEAFF.

This chain links TRBV11-2 with TRBJ1-1; perhaps TRBD1 as D (5 bases). V lost 1 base and J 7 bases, leaving 13 bases between the germline ends. Germline values: CDR1 SGHAT, CDR2 FQNNGV. This CDR3 region has 14 residues. DNA of the CDR3: TGTGCCAGCAGCTTAGGTCCCCATCAGGGTGAAGCTTTCTTT. It translates to CASSLGPHQGEAFF.

The chain has TRBV9 and TRBJ1-2; D not resolved. The CDR3 has 16 amino acids. V gave up 4 bases and J gave up 5 bases, with 21 bases separating them. From germline, CDR1 is SGDLS and CDR2 YYNGEE. Here the CDR3 reads CASSPEESPSKYGYTF. DNA of the CDR3: TGTGCCAGCAGCCCAGAGGAGTCCCCGAGCAAATATGGCTACACCTTC.

The chain is built from TRBV25-1 and TRBJ1-3; 8 bases agree with TRBD1. The CDR3 contains 16 residues. CDR1 is MGHDK and CDR2 is SYGVNS in the germline V gene. V shed 4 bases, J shed 0 bases, and the junction held 5 bases outside the gene matches. The CDR3 region has the DNA TGTGCCAGCAGTGTGGACAGGGATTACTCTGGAAACACCATATATTTT. This gives the protein CASSVDRDYSGNTIYF.

The chain employs TRBV29-1 and TRBJ1-1; 10 nucleotides match TRBD1. Per germline, CDR1 SQVTM and CDR2 ANQGSEA. The CDR3 is made up of 15 amino acids. Trimming at V came to 4 bases and at J to 0 bases, leaving 5 bases not matched to a gene. The CDR3 loop reads CSVVGQGSMNTEAFF. The DNA for the CDR3 is TGCAGCGTTGTGGGACAGGGGTCTATGAACACTGAAGCTTTCTTT.

V gene TRBV5-6 combines with J gene TRBJ2-3; D is ambiguous. CDR1 and CDR2 (germline): SGHDT, YYEEEE. The CDR3 length is 13 residues. V was trimmed by 4 bases and J by 0 bases, leaving 6 bases between them. The CDR3, as DNA: TGTGCCAGCAGCCATTTTAGCACAGATACGCAGTATTTT. Translating gives CASSHFSTDTQYF.

The rearrangement links TRBV25-1 to TRBJ1-2, with 10 bases lining up with TRBD1. The germline V gene has CDR1 MGHDK and CDR2 SYGVNS. The CDR3 consists of 17 residues. V was pared by 1 base and J by 8 bases, with 13 bases of the junction left unmatched. The CDR3 loop is CASSELGTGATMLGYTF. The CDR3, as DNA: TGTGCCAGCAGTGAATTAGGGACAGGGGCAACTATGTTGGGCTACACCTTC.

V gene TRBV11-1 combines with J gene TRBJ1-2; maybe TRBD1 (6 bases). The germline V and J ends were trimmed by 2 bases and 8 bases, with 15 bases remaining between them. The CDR3 spans 14 residues. Germline CDR1 SGHAT, CDR2 FQDESV (reference sequence). The CDR3 reads CASSLIGTHYGYTF. The CDR3 DNA reads as TGTGCCAGCAGCTTAATCGGGACACATTACGGCTACACCTTC.

A remark on this clone: The sample carries other DNA sequences with the same CDR3. The gene calls are TRBV18 and TRBJ1-1; 10 bases align to TRBD1. The CDR3 has 13 residues. The V gene's germline CDR1 is KGHSH and CDR2 LQKENI. The V gene end was trimmed by 5 bases and the J gene end by 10 bases; junction bases not matched to a gene: 7. This CDR3 reads CASSTGQGSRAFF. The CDR3 DNA reads as TGTGCCAGCTCAACGGGACAGGGGAGCCGAGCTTTCTTT.

The CDR3 region is CASSVDEGQDSYEQYF. The DNA of the CDR3 is TGTGCCAGCAGCGTAGATGAGGGACAGGACTCCTACGAGCAGTACTTC. This chain links TRBV9 with TRBJ2-7, with TRBD1 identical over 8 bases. Looked up from germline, CDR1 is SGDLS and CDR2 is YYNGEE. The V and J ends lost 0 bases and 0 bases, in that order; junction bases with no gene match: 5. CDR3 size: 16 residues.

This rearrangement joins TRBV6-5 to TRBJ2-7; tentative D call: TRBD2 (5 bases). This CDR3 comprises 14 residues. With 0 bases removed from V and 2 bases from J, the gap between germline ends came to 8 bases. From germline, CDR1 is MNHEY and CDR2 SVGAGI. CDR3 amino acids: CASSYSRAAYEQYF. CDR3 sequence (DNA): TGTGCCAGCAGTTACTCGCGGGCAGCCTACGAGCAGTACTTC.

The rearrangement links TRBV4-1 to TRBJ1-5, with a tentative D call TRBD1 (5 bases). The CDR3 contains 17 residues. The V gene's germline CDR1 is MGHRA and CDR2 YSYEKL. Trimming pared 2 bases from V and 2 bases from J, leaving 16 bases between. The CDR3 coding sequence is TGCGCCAGCAGCCAAAACTTGTTCGTAGGGGGCAATCAGCCCCAGCATTTT. Encoded protein: CASSQNLFVGGNQPQHF.

The chain carries TRBV10-3 and TRBJ1-1, with TRBD1 matching 10 bases. CDR3 size: 14 residues. CDR1 ENHRY and CDR2 SYGVKD come from the germline V gene. Losses at the gene ends were 4 bases for V and 5 bases for J; bases not matched to a gene: 4. CDR3 sequence reads: CAISGQGAGTEAFF. CDR3 nucleotides: TGTGCCATCAGTGGACAGGGGGCAGGAACTGAAGCTTTCTTT.

J is TRBJ2-1 and V is TRBV6-5; 11 bases are a match to TRBD2. CDR1 and CDR2 from the germline V gene are MNHEY and SVGAGI. The trim removed 4 bases at V and 5 bases at J, leaving 7 bases unmatched. There are 16 residues in the CDR3. CDR3 residues: CASSSSGGLLDNEQFF. The CDR3 DNA reads TGTGCCAGCAGTTCTAGCGGGGGGCTTCTGGACAATGAGCAGTTCTTC.

Notes on this clone: The same CDR3 arises from other DNA sequences in this sample as well. This sequence joins TRBV11-3 and TRBJ2-7, with a possible D match to TRBD2 (6 bases). This CDR3 is 13 amino acids long. The V end was cut by 3 bases, the J end by 1 base, with 7 bases between. CDR1 is SGHNT, CDR2 YENEEA, per germline. CDR3 in amino acids: CASSFGGSYEQYF. The CDR3 nucleotides read TGTGCCAGCAGCTTCGGGGGTTCCTACGAGCAGTACTTC.

The J gene is TRBJ2-5, the V gene TRBV28; 10 bases map to TRBD2. Germline CDR1 MDHEN, CDR2 SYDVKM. The CDR3 totals 16 residues. J gave up 0 bases and V 3 bases, and 4 bases lay outside the gene matches. The CDR3 loop reads CASSFRTSGYQETQYF. CDR3 sequence (DNA): TGTGCCAGCAGTTTCCGGACTAGCGGATACCAAGAGACCCAGTACTTC.

The V call is TRBV29-1, the J call TRBJ2-1; the D gene is possibly TRBD2 (6 bases). CDR1 and CDR2 (germline): SQVTM, ANQGSEA. The CDR3 length is 14 residues. Trimming cost V 3 bases and J 3 bases, with 12 bases left between them. The CDR3 DNA reads TGCAGCGTTGAGGAGGACGGGAGCTACAATGAGCAGTTCTTC. It specifies CSVEEDGSYNEQFF.

The chain links TRBV5-6 to TRBJ2-2; 7 nucleotides align to TRBD1. J gave up 1 base and V 2 bases, and 5 bases lay outside the gene matches. There are 16 residues in the CDR3. CDR1 is SGHDT and CDR2 is YYEEEE in the germline V gene. CDR3 sequence: CASSFWGTENTGELFF. CDR3 bases: TGTGCCAGCAGCTTTTGGGGGACAGAGAACACCGGGGAGCTGTTTTTT.